This TCR beta chain is from a study of T cells after yellow fever vaccination. One entry per CDR3 protein, called by TCRdb with MiXCR from the 5' RACE reads. Found here are under 600,000 distinct CDR3 sequences, 20% to 25% of them singletons; the top ten hold around 17%. This clonotype was seen only a few times. The antigen remains unidentified. Whole-study results and caveats: The secondary response showed a weaker magnitude and a faster peak, day 5 versus 15. Booster samples showed a return of most primary-vaccination clones (approximately 95% CD4, roughly 85% CD8).

V gave up 3 bases and J gave up 1 base; unmatched junction bases: 2. CDR1 SGHRS and CDR2 YFSETQ come from the germline V gene. CDR3 length: 15 residues. Sequenced material: PBMCs, taken around 3 weeks after the first yellow fever vaccination. The rearrangement uses TRBV5-1 and TRBJ2-3; TRBD1 matches 10 bases. This clonotype was sampled from a man in his late teens or twenties who received the YFV17D yellow fever vaccine. The CDR3, as DNA: TGCGCCAGCAGCTGGGGACAGGGGCGCACAGATACGCAGTATTTT. It yields the protein CASSWGQGRTDTQYF.